What follows is one T cell receptor beta chain and its context. This sample is part of a study of blood T cell repertoires in COVID-19. The wider study: T cells, B-cell-depleted T cells, or PBMCs provided the cDNA or gDNA that served as material.

Germline lookup yields CDR1 SGHTA and CDR2 FQGTGA. The CDR3 consists of 18 residues. The junction had 14 bases not matched to a gene; V was cut back by 4 bases and J by 9 bases. The protocol was immunoSEQ multiplex PCR, while the TCRdb copy is restricted to in-frame clones and leaves out a portion. The sample holds 26,000 or so clones, approximately 70% seen once. V gene TRBV7-3 combines with J gene TRBJ2-1, with 14 bases that match TRBD2. This receptor was identified in a man aged 55 to 70 with active or convalescent COVID-19. Sequenced: peripheral blood. The CDR3 DNA is TGTGCCAGCAGCTCCATTCAGACTAGCGGGAGGGGACTGGGTGAGCAGTTCTTC. Amino acid sequence: CASSSIQTSGRGLGEQFF.